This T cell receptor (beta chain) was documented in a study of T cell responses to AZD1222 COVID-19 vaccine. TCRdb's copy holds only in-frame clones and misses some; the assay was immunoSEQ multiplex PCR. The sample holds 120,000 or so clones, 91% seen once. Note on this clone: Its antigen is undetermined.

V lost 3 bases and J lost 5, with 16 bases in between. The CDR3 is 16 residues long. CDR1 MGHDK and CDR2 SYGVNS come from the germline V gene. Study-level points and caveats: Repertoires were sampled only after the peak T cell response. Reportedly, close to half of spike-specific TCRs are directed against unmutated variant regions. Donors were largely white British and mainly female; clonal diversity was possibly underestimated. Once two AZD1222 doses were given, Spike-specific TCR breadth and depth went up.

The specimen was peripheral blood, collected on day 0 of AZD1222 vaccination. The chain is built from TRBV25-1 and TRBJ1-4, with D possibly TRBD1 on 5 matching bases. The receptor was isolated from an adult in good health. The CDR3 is CASSERRAAGNEKLFF. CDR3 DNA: TGTGCCAGCAGTGAGCGCCGGGCCGCAGGGAATGAAAAACTGTTTTTT.